These T cell receptor beta chains were read from a single sample in a study of cytotoxic CD8 clonotypes in ibrutinib-treated CLL. Profiled with immunoSEQ multiplex PCR; TCRdb holds only in-frame clones, not every one. The data contain just over 200,000 clones, about three quarters of them singletons. Here the sequenced sample was PBMCs, taken after 12 months of ibrutinib treatment. The receptor source for this set is a human donor with chronic lymphocytic leukemia. Each CDR3 is given without its conserved first and last residue. The listing skips clone size in some rows; elsewhere it reads once, few, many or a size class.

size | J | V | CDR3
NA | TRBJ2-1 | TRBV4-1 | ASSQEPGLAGGWGEQF
NA | TRBJ2-7 | TRBV27 | ASSPTGGLIYEQY
many | TRBJ2-1 | TRBV4-3 | ASSQSLANEQF
NA | TRBJ2-1 | TRBV4-1 | ASSQGSLAGSQNEQF
NA | TRBJ1-1 | TRBV7-9 | ASSLSGTGNTEAF
NA | TRBJ1-2 | TRBV11-2 | ASRSSEGPPMIYGYT
NA | TRBJ2-7 | TRBV5-1 | ASRAQGALINEQY
NA | TRBJ2-3 | TRBV10-3 | AISEQGTDTQY
few | TRBJ1-1 | TRBV4-1 | ASSLAGGRTEAF
few | TRBJ2-2 | TRBV2 | ASRLESSGGGGELF
NA | TRBJ2-1 | TRBV10-3 | AISGLGMREVIEQF
NA | TRBJ1-2 | TRBV27 | ASNLKAGTGTIGYT
NA | TRBJ1-1 | TRBV12-5 | ASGLEGIDTEAF
NA | TRBJ2-2 | TRBV11-2 | ASSVGGQGGELF
NA | TRBJ2-5 | TRBV28 | ASSLYPGRGLETQY
few | TRBJ1-3 | TRBV9 | ASSVAGTGGGNTIY
few | TRBJ2-1 | TRBV29-1 | SVGLAGGVNEQF
NA | TRBJ2-7 | TRBV5-6 | ASSLSRLATHEQY
NA | TRBJ2-3 | TRBV5-1 | ASSYRSDTQY
NA | TRBJ2-7 | TRBV9 | ASASDHSYEQY
once | TRBJ2-7 | TRBV28 | ASSFGGDRTQY
NA | TRBJ2-7 | TRBV4-3 | ASSQGTGLAYEQY
NA | TRBJ2-4 | TRBV5-1 | ASSLWGPQNIQY
NA | TRBJ1-2 | TRBV28 | ASSLSFSYGYT
once | TRBJ1-1 | TRBV28 | ASSWSKTGVNTEAF
NA | TRBJ2-1 | TRBV6-1 | ASRGQREPWNEQF
NA | TRBJ2-1 | TRBV30 | AWSRGDHSYNEQF